Following are 5 T cell receptor beta chains from one sample sequenced in a study of shared clonotypes between healthy human individuals (dated by TCRdb to about 2020). CD8 naive samples consisted of CD45RO-negative cells that were positively selected for CCR7, yielding a CD45RA+CCR7+ population without TemRA cells. Library preparation employed the immunoSEQ multiplex PCR assay. TCRdb re-hosts the immuneACCESS table, in-frame sequences only. Its copies lack some clones; in the studies checked, an unresolved V gene accounts for under half of them, and the cause for the rest is not known. The sample yields roughly 1,800,000 clones; roughly 95% were counted once. Clones ranked in the top ten supply around 1.2% of the sample. The specimen sequenced was naive CD8+ T cells sorted from blood. This specimen's cell subset or site label, per the study, means: CD45RA+CCR7+. Receptors were obtained from a man aged 18 to 35 in good health.

Worth noting for this clone: Other nucleotide sequences in the sample specify the same CDR3. This chain uses TRBV5-4 with TRBJ2-1, with TRBD2 matching over 15 bases. Germline V gene lookup returns CDR1 SGHNT and CDR2 YYREEE (reference sequence). The length of the CDR3 is 16 residues. V gave up 3 bases and J gave up 4 bases; unmatched junction bases: 2. Here the CDR3 DNA reads TGTGCCAGCAGCTCCGGACTAGCGGGAGGGTACAATGAGCAGTTCTTC. Residues: CASSSGLAGGYNEQFF.

V usage is TRBV2 and J usage is TRBJ2-1, with D perhaps matching TRBD1 or TRBD2 (6 bases each). CDR3 length: 15 amino acids. CDR1 is SNHLY and CDR2 is FYNNEI in the germline V gene. V gave up 2 bases and J gave up 5 bases, with 13 bases separating them. The CDR3 DNA reads TGTGCCAGCAGTGAAAGCCAGGGGAGGCACAATGAGCAGTTCTTC. Encoded protein: CASSESQGRHNEQFF.

The chain employs TRBV6-1 and TRBJ1-2; 7 nucleotides align to TRBD1. CDR1 MNHNS and CDR2 SASEGT come from the germline V gene. The V segment lost 3 bases and the J segment 4 bases; nucleotides outside the gene matches: 5. The CDR3 is made up of 14 amino acids. The CDR3 DNA follows: TGTGCCAGCAGTGAGACAGGGAGTGGCTATGGCTACACCTTC. Translated: CASSETGSGYGYTF.

The V gene is TRBV7-9, the J gene TRBJ2-5; 7 positions agree with TRBD1. The germline V gene encodes CDR1 SEHNR and CDR2 FQNEAQ (reference sequence). The CDR3 extends over 17 amino acids. The trim removed 5 bases at V and 2 bases at J, leaving 14 bases unmatched. The CDR3 nucleotides read TGTGCCAGCAGCGACTGGGCCAGGACAGGAGTACAAGAGACCCAGTACTTC. As protein: CASSDWARTGVQETQYF.

Notes on this clone: This same CDR3 is encoded by further DNA sequences in the sample. The chain is built from TRBV4-1 and TRBJ1-1, with TRBD1 identical over 7 bases. Losses at the gene ends were 6 bases for V and 1 base for J; bases not matched to a gene: 2. The CDR3 loop spans 13 amino acids. Per the germline V gene, CDR1 is MGHRA and CDR2 is YSYEKL. CDR3 region: CASSRQGNTEAFF. CDR3 nucleotide sequence: TGCGCCAGCAGTCGACAGGGGAACACTGAAGCTTTCTTT.